This TCR beta chain came from a study of blood T cells in healthy people across ages. Study observations and caveats: Roughly linearly, TCR beta diversity per million T cells fell as age increased. Versus aged donors, long-lived donors had higher diversity and more naive CD4+ cells. In these data, TCR beta diversity tracked strongly with naive T cell percentage.

Between the trimmed V and J ends, which lost 0 bases and 4 bases, there was a span of 8 bases. The CDR3 has 14 residues. Germline-derived CDR1 and CDR2 are LNHNV and YYDKDF (reference sequence). Primed by a sample-barcoded 5' primer and a J-beta primer mix, a second PCR proceeded for about 7 to 11 cycles. Sequencing yielded, for each sample, at least 2.5 million paired-end reads carrying CDR3. TCRdb reprocessed the 5' RACE reads via MiXCR and lists one record per CDR3 protein. The repertoire includes about 670,000 distinct CDR3 sequences, around 43% of them detected once, and about 32% sits in the top ten. Regarding this clonotype: Its antigen is unknown.

The sequence derives from a man older than 75 in good health. The sequenced material came from blood. V gene TRBV15 combines with J gene TRBJ2-3; unclear D gene. CDR3 residues: CATSRDLRPDTQYF. CDR3 DNA sequence: TGTGCCACCAGCAGAGATTTGAGGCCAGATACGCAGTATTTT.